These T cell receptor beta chains were read from a single sample in a study of blood T cell repertoires in COVID-19. Generated by immunoSEQ multiplex PCR, the TCRdb table keeps only in-frame clones and is missing some. The data show about 400,000 clones, with about nine tenths seen just once and 1.7% held by the top ten. The sequencing sample was made of PBMCs or T cells enriched from blood (not recorded which). The source is a young woman who had recovered from COVID-19. Both conserved end residues are trimmed from each CDR3. Size values are once, few and many counts, or a class for expanded clones, and some rows have none.

cdr3_aa j_call clone_size v_call
ASSRTVAGLSYNEQF TRBJ2-1 - TRBV4-1
ASSERRGFGELF TRBJ2-2 - TRBV6-1
ASSQAGSNEKLF TRBJ1-4 - TRBV3-1/TRBV3-2
ASSLGQAGNTIY TRBJ1-3 - TRBV5-4
ASSLVREIGSPLH TRBJ1-6 - TRBV27
ASSLLIGGVAEAF TRBJ1-1 - TRBV28
ASSLELTANYGYT TRBJ1-2 once TRBV5-1
ASSVTGTGYEQY TRBJ2-7 few TRBV9
ASIFEGAREQF TRBJ2-1 - TRBV6-6
ASSRAGNYGYT TRBJ1-2 - TRBV19
SVRPGVDEQF TRBJ2-1 - TRBV29-1
AIGTVTGELF TRBJ2-2 - TRBV10-3
ASSSLRGAEAF TRBJ1-1 - TRBV27
AWSGDRGLSGNTIY TRBJ1-3 - TRBV30
ASSLRGLAGFYEQF TRBJ2-1 - TRBV28
ASRYRALNTEAF TRBJ1-1 - TRBV4-1
ASSIGGRANSYEQY TRBJ2-7 - TRBV19
ASKNLAGFTFQPQH TRBJ1-5 once TRBV19
ASSLSPIAPSSYEQY TRBJ2-7 - TRBV5-4
ASSQDTGTLNSPLH TRBJ1-6 few TRBV7-9
ASSTRQGQIVSNQPQH TRBJ1-5 once TRBV5-8
ASSEPGQGYGELF TRBJ2-2 - TRBV3-1/TRBV3-2
ASGQASPEGGYT TRBJ1-2 - TRBV6-5
ASRVTGSHGYT TRBJ1-2 - TRBV6-5
ASGSRRDRVAYEQY TRBJ2-7 - TRBV27
ASSQTSGGHQGNEQF TRBJ2-1 - TRBV5-4
ASTTSTGQGFTEAF TRBJ1-1 few TRBV2
ASSYSIAGGSFMNTEAF TRBJ1-1 few TRBV6-2/TRBV6-3
ASSRSGFTEAF TRBJ1-1 - TRBV6-5
ASRPSGRPLNEQF TRBJ2-1 - TRBV3-1/TRBV3-2
ASSQQDRAREKLF TRBJ1-4 - TRBV4-3
ASSLGAGDEKLF TRBJ1-4 - TRBV13
ASSWGRGAEQY TRBJ2-7 - TRBV13
ASKNRGIIRTEAF TRBJ1-1 - TRBV2
ASSLAGEVGELF TRBJ2-2 once TRBV27
ASRRLSSYEQY TRBJ2-7 - TRBV5-8
ASGSTGGKEKLF TRBJ1-4 once TRBV12-5
ASSLDYAWEQY TRBJ2-7 - TRBV5-5
ASSLDGETQY TRBJ2-5 - TRBV7-8
ASSETSRELYEQY TRBJ2-7 - TRBV2
ASSLNLRGAAGANVLT TRBJ2-6 once TRBV3-1/TRBV3-2
ASVHHRGQNEQF TRBJ2-1 once TRBV27
ASSPGGTEAF TRBJ1-1 - TRBV4-1
AIKGTEGSNSPLH TRBJ1-6 - TRBV10-3
ASSNEWGRAQH TRBJ1-5 once TRBV19
ASSPTTGAF TRBJ1-1 - TRBV12-3/TRBV12-4
ASSQEETGRETQY TRBJ2-5 - TRBV3-1/TRBV3-2
ATGGQGSYEQY TRBJ2-7 - TRBV12-3/TRBV12-4
ASSLGAEHGYT TRBJ1-2 - TRBV7-2
ASSSGQQETQY TRBJ2-5 few TRBV12-3/TRBV12-4
ASSVEAGANYGYT TRBJ1-2 few TRBV9
ASSSGQGLHEQY TRBJ2-7 - TRBV5-1
ASSHPESGTVSTDTQY TRBJ2-3 - TRBV3-1/TRBV3-2
ASSSPGLAGGPRETQY TRBJ2-5 - TRBV5-6